The clone carrying this T cell receptor beta chain was recorded a few times. Its antigen is undetermined. This specimen belongs to a study of T-cell memory formation after mild COVID-19. Per germline, CDR1 LGHDT and CDR2 YNNKEL (reference sequence). The V and J ends lost 3 bases and 8 bases respectively, with 8 bases between them. The CDR3 is 13 residues long. Overall study results and limits: For second-wave clones that peaked at day 37, SARS-CoV-2 specificity went unverified. Pre-infection memory showed some responding clones, and this suggested that cross-reactive memory joined. Clones which contracted sat mainly in CM and EM if CD4+, and in EMRA if CD8+.

Constant-segment-primed 5'RACE gave TCR alpha and TCR beta cDNA libraries with sample barcodes and UMIs. TCRdb reanalysed the 5' RACE reads using MiXCR and keeps one entry per CDR3 protein. The repertoire consists of 350,000 to 500,000 distinct CDR3 sequences, with around 18% occurring once and the leading ten covering 8.4%. What was sequenced was PBMCs or a T cell subset sorted from them (not recorded which). This sequence was found in an adult woman who had mild COVID-19 (a few samples of this study predate the infection). Cell type and time point are not known. The V call is TRBV3-1, the J call TRBJ2-6; possible D gene TRBD2, 5 bases. Here the CDR3 DNA reads TGTGCCAGCAGCCACCGAGGGACCAACGTCCTGACTTTC. Translated: CASSHRGTNVLTF. The full variable domain, completed using reference TRBV3-1 and TRBJ2-6, is DTAVSQTPKYLVTQMGNDKSIKCEQNLGHDTMYWYKQDSKKFLKIMFSYNNKELIINETVPNRFSPKSPDKAHLNLHINSLELGDSAVYFCASSHRGTNVLTFGAGSRLTVL.